The 31 T cell receptor beta chains presented below share a single source sample, sequenced in a study of shared clonotypes between healthy human individuals (TCRdb year 2020). Library preparation employed the immunoSEQ multiplex PCR assay. TCRdb retrieved this table from immuneACCESS and kept in-frame rearrangements only. Not all clones are present; in checked studies, unresolved V genes account for under half, and no reason is known for the remainder. The sample table contains about 2.5 million clones; only one count was recorded for 85% to 95% of them. The leading ten clones occupy approximately 0.41% of the sample. Sequenced input: naive CD4+ T cells from PBMCs. The sample's cell subset or site label is to be understood as: CD45RA+ positively selected. All receptors derive from a young man in good health. Some clones in this sample may be carry-over from other donors' samples.

The J gene is TRBJ2-2, the V gene TRBV28; 8 bases are shared with TRBD2. V was clipped by 8 bases and J by 1 base; unmatched bases: 3. The CDR3 extends over 14 amino acids. CDR1 and CDR2 (germline): MDHEN, SYDVKM. This CDR3 reads CASLRGGNTGELFF. The CDR3 DNA reads as TGTGCCAGCCTCCGGGGGGGGAACACCGGGGAGCTGTTTTTT.

The chain joins TRBV28 to TRBJ2-5; 9 positions match TRBD2. This CDR3 spans 16 amino acids. V was pared by 4 bases and J by 1 base, with 7 bases of the junction left unmatched. Germline CDR1 and CDR2: MDHEN and SYDVKM. This CDR3 reads CASSSSGILSQETQYF. The CDR3 bases are TGTGCCAGCAGTTCTAGCGGGATACTTTCCCAAGAGACCCAGTACTTC.

The chain carries TRBV28 and TRBJ1-5; D call uncertain. The CDR3 consists of 15 residues. Germline lookup yields CDR1 MDHEN and CDR2 SYDVKM. V shed 2 bases and J shed 3 bases, with 11 bases lying between them. CDR3 sequence: CASSLREGYNQPQHF. In DNA form, the CDR3 reads TGTGCCAGCAGTTTAAGAGAAGGGTACAATCAGCCCCAGCATTTT.

J is TRBJ2-1 and V is TRBV4-1, with a possible D match to TRBD1 (8 bases). V was clipped by 1 base and J by 5 bases, with 21 bases between them. The CDR3 loop spans 18 amino acids. CDR1 MGHRA and CDR2 YSYEKL come from the germline V gene. CDR3 nucleotides: TGCGCCAGCAGCCAAGCTCCCCCCCAGGGGGCGGGAGACAATGAGCAGTTCTTC. Its translation is CASSQAPPQGAGDNEQFF.

V gene TRBV29-1 combines with J gene TRBJ2-2; D remains unclear. Germline V CDR1 and CDR2: SQVTM, ANQGSEA. CDR3 length equals 14 residues. V lost 2 bases to trimming and J lost 6 bases, with 13 bases between them. The CDR3 region is CSVELLEPAGELFF. The CDR3 DNA follows: TGCAGCGTTGAACTTCTGGAACCCGCCGGGGAGCTGTTTTTT.

This sequence joins TRBV5-4 and TRBJ2-5; TRBD1 might be the D (6 bases). Trimming stripped 1 base from V and 3 bases from J, with 7 bases between. Looked up from germline, CDR1 is SGHNT and CDR2 is YYREEE (reference sequence). The CDR3 covers 13 residues. The CDR3 region is CASSLTGKETQYF. In DNA form, the CDR3 reads TGTGCCAGCAGCTTGACAGGGAAAGAGACCCAGTACTTC. Variable domain in full (rest from reference TRBV5-4 and TRBJ2-5): ETGVTQSPTHLIKTRGQQVTLRCSSQSGHNTVSWYQQALGQGPQFIFQYYREEENGRGNFPPRFSGLQFPNYSSELNVNALELDDSALYLCASSLTGKETQYFGPGTRLLVL.

V and J are TRBV21-1 and TRBJ1-1; the D call of TRBD1 is as the table states it, not checked on the DNA. TRBV21-1 is a pseudogene locus. This CDR3 has 18 amino acids. DNA for the CDR3: TGTGCCAGCAGCAAAGGGTCGACAGGGCGTTGGGTGAACACTGAAGCTTTCTTT. Encoded protein: CASSKGSTGRWVNTEAFF.

For the CDR3, the DNA is TGTGCCAGCAGTTTTATAGCTAGCGGGCAGGCCTACGAGCAGTACTTC. Residues: CASSFIASGQAYEQYF. The chain uses TRBV28 and TRBJ2-7; TRBD2 matches at 8 bases. CDR1 is MDHEN and CDR2 is SYDVKM in the germline V gene. J gave up 2 bases and V 3 bases, and 9 bases lay outside the gene matches. There are 16 residues in the CDR3.

This clone appeared a single time. This chain joins TRBV28 and TRBJ1-5; D is uncertain. There are 15 residues in the CDR3. CDR1 and CDR2 from the germline V gene are MDHEN and SYDVKM. The V end lost 6 bases, the J end lost 0 bases, and 12 bases lay between the germline ends. The CDR3 DNA is TGTGCCAGCAGGACCCCAGGAATTAGCAATCAGCCCCAGCATTTT. This gives the protein CASRTPGISNQPQHF.

The sample holds one count of this clone. The genes are TRBV7-8 and TRBJ2-2; perhaps TRBD1 as D (5 bases). Germline V CDR1 and CDR2: SGHVS, FQNEAQ. The CDR3 totals 13 residues. With 5 bases removed from V and 1 base from J, the gap between germline ends came to 5 bases. The CDR3: CASSDRNTGELFF. The CDR3 coding sequence is TGTGCCAGCAGCGACAGGAACACCGGGGAGCTGTTTTTT.

The sample holds one count of this clone. V gene TRBV2 combines with J gene TRBJ2-7; D might be TRBD1 or TRBD2, each matching 5 bases. Germline loops: CDR1 SNHLY, CDR2 FYNNEI. Trimming stripped 6 bases from V and 3 bases from J, with 18 bases between. The CDR3 length is 15 residues. The CDR3 is CASRKDGAGLYEQYF. The DNA for the CDR3 is TGTGCCAGCAGAAAGGACGGGGCCGGACTCTACGAGCAGTACTTC.

The rearrangement links TRBV5-1 to TRBJ1-2; 9 bases agree with TRBD1. Germline V gene sequence: CDR1 SGHRS, CDR2 YFSETQ. J gave up 7 bases and V 2 bases, and 9 bases lay outside the gene matches. The CDR3 extends over 15 amino acids. CDR3: CASSLSFGTGLGYTF. CDR3 sequence (DNA): TGCGCCAGCAGCTTAAGCTTCGGGACAGGGCTTGGCTACACCTTC.

V is TRBV6-5 and J is TRBJ2-3; D gene uncertain. Germline loops: CDR1 MNHEY, CDR2 SVGAGI. This CDR3 comprises 12 residues. This chain's CDR3 is CAIKSSTDTQYF. CDR3 DNA sequence: TGTGCGATCAAATCTAGCACAGATACGCAGTATTTT.

V and J are TRBV5-4 and TRBJ2-1, with 7 bases identical to TRBD2. Trimming at V came to 5 bases and at J to 4 bases, leaving 9 bases not matched to a gene. This CDR3 is 15 amino acids long. The germline CDR1 and CDR2 sequences are SGHNT and YYREEE (reference sequence). The CDR3 bases are TGTGCCAGCAGGAGCCCTAGCGGAGATTACAATGAGCAGTTCTTC. This translates into CASRSPSGDYNEQFF.

The V gene is TRBV9, the J gene TRBJ2-3; tentative D call: TRBD2 (5 bases). V lost 0 bases to trimming and J lost 5 bases, with 16 bases between them. The CDR3 covers 16 residues. Germline-derived CDR1 and CDR2 are SGDLS and YYNGEE. This chain's CDR3 is CASSVAGGSVIDTQYF. CDR3 DNA: TGTGCCAGCAGCGTAGCAGGAGGTAGCGTTATAGATACGCAGTATTTT. Based on the CDR3 plus reference TRBV9 and TRBJ2-3, the full variable domain is DSGVTQTPKHLITATGQRVTLRCSPRSGDLSVYWYQQSLDQGLQFLIQYYNGEERAKGNILERFSAQQFPDLHSELNLSSLELGDSALYFCASSVAGGSVIDTQYFGPGTRLTVL.

The rearrangement links TRBV14 to TRBJ2-1; TRBD2 matches at 9 bases. The V gene's germline CDR1 is SGHDN and CDR2 FVKESK. This CDR3 is 16 amino acids long. The V gene end was trimmed by 1 base and the J gene end by 9 bases; junction bases not matched to a gene: 10. This chain's CDR3 is CASSQGRWREGREQFF. The CDR3 region has the DNA TGTGCCAGCAGCCAAGGCCGCTGGCGGGAGGGCCGTGAGCAGTTCTTC.

The V gene is TRBV7-2, the J gene TRBJ1-3; possible D gene TRBD1, 5 bases. V lost 1 base to trimming and J lost 5 bases, with 18 bases between them. The germline gives CDR1 SGHTA, CDR2 FQGNSA. The CDR3 spans 17 residues. CDR3: CASSLVGGAQARNTIYF. The DNA for the CDR3 is TGTGCCAGCAGCTTAGTAGGAGGGGCCCAGGCGCGAAACACCATATATTTT.

The chain uses TRBV7-9 and TRBJ2-1, with D maybe TRBD2 (7 bases). There are 13 residues in the CDR3. Germline V lookup: CDR1 SEHNR, CDR2 FQNEAQ (reference sequence). V dropped 5 bases and J dropped 15 bases, with 20 bases sitting between them. CDR3 in amino acids: CASSPRGRGVWFF. The DNA for the CDR3 is TGTGCCAGCAGCCCCCGGGGGAGGGGGGTGTGGTTCTTC.

This rearrangement joins TRBV29-1 to TRBJ2-7; D might be TRBD2 (6 bases). V was pared by 2 bases and J by 2 bases, with 13 bases between. There are 14 residues in the CDR3. The V gene's germline CDR1 is SQVTM and CDR2 ANQGSEA. The CDR3 DNA reads as TGCAGCGTTGAAATCGGGGGTACGGCCTACGAGCAGTACTTC. Residues: CSVEIGGTAYEQYF.

As concerns this clone: Other nucleotide sequences from this sample produce the same CDR3. This rearrangement joins TRBV5-1 to TRBJ1-2; 10 bases fit TRBD1. CDR1 SGHRS and CDR2 YFSETQ come from the germline V gene. This CDR3 contains 15 residues. Trimming took 0 bases from V and 2 from J; bases not matched to a gene: 1. CDR3 sequence: CASSLGTGGNYGYTF. CDR3 DNA sequence: TGCGCCAGCAGCTTGGGGACAGGGGGAAACTATGGCTACACCTTC.

The sample holds one count of this clone. The chain has TRBV7-9 and TRBJ2-3, with D possibly TRBD1 on 6 matching bases. Trimming left V 5 bases short and J 4 bases short, with 16 bases between. The CDR3 spans 15 residues. Germline-derived CDR1 and CDR2 are SEHNR and FQNEAQ (reference sequence). The CDR3 nucleotides are TGTGCCAGCAGCCAGTCAGGGGCTTCAGCAGATACGCAGTATTTT. This gives the protein CASSQSGASADTQYF.

This clone turned up a few times. Other DNA sequences in this specimen translate into the identical CDR3. The CDR3 is CASSPLGGTEAFF. The CDR3, as DNA: TGTGCCAGCTCACCACTTGGAGGCACTGAAGCTTTCTTT. This chain joins TRBV18 and TRBJ1-1; the D is unclear. V was trimmed by 1 base and J by 4 bases, leaving 7 bases between them. The CDR3 has 13 amino acids. The germline gives CDR1 KGHSH, CDR2 LQKENI. Looking up the rest from reference TRBV18 and TRBJ1-1 gives the full variable domain: NAGVMQNPRHLVRRRGQEARLRCSPMKGHSHVYWYRQLPEEGLKFMVYLQKENIIDESGMPKERFSAEFPKEGPSILRIQQVVRGDSAAYFCASSPLGGTEAFFGQGTRLTVV.

The chain uses TRBV7-2 and TRBJ2-3; 11 bases agree with TRBD1. V lost 1 base and J lost 2; bases outside the gene matches: 2. The V gene's germline CDR1 is SGHTA and CDR2 FQGNSA. CDR3 size: 16 residues. The CDR3 coding sequence is TGTGCCAGCAGCTTAGGGACAGGGGGCGACACAGATACGCAGTATTTT. It encodes CASSLGTGGDTDTQYF. Supplemented by reference TRBV7-2 and TRBJ2-3, the full variable domain reads GAGVSQSPSNKVTEKGKDVELRCDPISGHTALYWYRQSLGQGLEFLIYFQGNSAPDKSGLPSDRFSAERTGGSVSTLTIQRTQQEDSAVYLCASSLGTGGDTDTQYFGPGTRLTVL.

The chain recombines TRBV28 with TRBJ1-1; D unclear. This CDR3 is built from 14 residues. The ends were cut back, 3 bases at V and 6 bases at J, with 14 bases in the middle. Germline V gene sequence: CDR1 MDHEN, CDR2 SYDVKM. CDR3 amino acids: CASSFGSEAPEAFF. Here the CDR3 DNA reads TGTGCCAGCAGTTTTGGTTCAGAGGCCCCTGAAGCTTTCTTT. The full variable domain, with the rest looked up from reference TRBV28 and TRBJ1-1, is DVKVTQSSRYLVKRTGEKVFLECVQDMDHENMFWYRQDPGLGLRLIYFSYDVKMKEKGDIPEGYSVSREKKERFSLILESASTNQTSMYLCASSFGSEAPEAFFGQGTRLTVV.

The V call is TRBV7-2, the J call TRBJ2-2, with D possibly being TRBD2 (5 bases). Germline assignment: CDR1 SGHTA and CDR2 FQGNSA. V lost 2 bases, J lost 2 bases, and 12 bases lay in between. This CDR3 region has 16 residues. CDR3 protein: CASSLMRTPNTGELFF. The DNA for the CDR3 is TGTGCCAGCAGCTTAATGAGGACTCCTAACACCGGGGAGCTGTTTTTT.

The chain employs TRBV12-5 and TRBJ2-1; 8 positions match TRBD1. J gave up 8 bases and V 6 bases, and 6 bases lay outside the gene matches. Germline-derived CDR1 and CDR2 are LGHNT and FRNRAP. The CDR3 sequence is 13 residues long. The DNA for the CDR3 is TGTGCTAGTGGCCAGGGGGCACGCGATGAGCAGTTCTTC. Encoded protein: CASGQGARDEQFF.

The V and J genes are TRBV28 and TRBJ1-2; D not resolved. From germline, CDR1 is MDHEN and CDR2 SYDVKM. Between the trimmed V and J ends, which lost 1 base and 6 bases, there was a span of 9 bases. The CDR3 has 13 amino acids. The CDR3 spells CASSLLVGDGYTF. CDR3 DNA sequence: TGTGCCAGCAGTTTATTGGTGGGAGATGGCTACACCTTC.

The chain recombines TRBV6-5 with TRBJ1-1; D not resolved. Germline assignment: CDR1 MNHEY and CDR2 SVGAGI. The V and J ends lost 6 bases and 3 bases respectively, with 11 bases between them. This CDR3 region has 13 residues. CDR3 nucleotide sequence: TGTGCCAGCAGAAGAAATGAGGACACTGAAGCTTTCTTT. This translates into CASRRNEDTEAFF.

The chain has TRBV9 and TRBJ2-1; 7 nucleotides line up with TRBD1. The V and J ends lost 2 bases and 10 bases, in that order; junction bases with no gene match: 12. This CDR3 is 15 amino acids long. Germline V gene lookup returns CDR1 SGDLS and CDR2 YYNGEE. CDR3 sequence: CASSVTGPYVSEQFF. CDR3 DNA: TGTGCCAGCAGCGTGACAGGGCCCTATGTTTCGGAGCAGTTCTTC.

V gene TRBV5-1 combines with J gene TRBJ2-1; 9 nucleotides line up with TRBD2. Germline lookup yields CDR1 SGHRS and CDR2 YFSETQ. This CDR3 comprises 16 residues. With 4 bases clipped from V and 7 bases from J, the junction kept 12 bases outside the gene matches. CDR3 DNA sequence: TGCGCCAGCAGCCAGGCGGGCGGGAGGGCCTTGAATGAGCAGTTCTTC. Translation: CASSQAGGRALNEQFF. The entire variable domain, with the rest obtained from reference TRBV5-1 and TRBJ2-1, is as follows: KAGVTQTPRYLIKTRGQQVTLSCSPISGHRSVSWYQQTPGQGLQFLFEYFSETQRNKGNFPGRFSGRQFSNSRSEMNVSTLELGDSALYLCASSQAGGRALNEQFFGPGTRLTVL.

This chain connects TRBV5-4 to TRBJ2-7; maybe TRBD2 (5 bases). This CDR3 spans 16 amino acids. CDR1 is SGHNT and CDR2 is YYREEE in the germline V gene (reference sequence). Trimming took 3 bases from V and 4 from J, leaving 20 bases between them. The CDR3 spells CASSSRGAESLYEQYF. Written as DNA, the CDR3 is TGTGCCAGCAGCTCCCGGGGAGCGGAGTCTCTGTACGAGCAGTACTTC.